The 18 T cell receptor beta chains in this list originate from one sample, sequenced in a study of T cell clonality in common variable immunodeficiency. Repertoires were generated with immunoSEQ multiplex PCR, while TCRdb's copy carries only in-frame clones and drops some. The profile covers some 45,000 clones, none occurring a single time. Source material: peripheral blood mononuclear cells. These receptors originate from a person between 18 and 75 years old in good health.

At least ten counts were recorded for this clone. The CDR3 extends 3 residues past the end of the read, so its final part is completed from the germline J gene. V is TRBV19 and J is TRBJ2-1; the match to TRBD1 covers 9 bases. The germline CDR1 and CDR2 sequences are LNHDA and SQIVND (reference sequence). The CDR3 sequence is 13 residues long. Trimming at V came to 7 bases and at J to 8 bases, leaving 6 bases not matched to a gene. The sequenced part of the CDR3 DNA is TGTGCCAGTACCAGGGACAGGGTCGATGAG. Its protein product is CASTRDRVDE. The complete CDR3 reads CASTRDRVDEQFF.

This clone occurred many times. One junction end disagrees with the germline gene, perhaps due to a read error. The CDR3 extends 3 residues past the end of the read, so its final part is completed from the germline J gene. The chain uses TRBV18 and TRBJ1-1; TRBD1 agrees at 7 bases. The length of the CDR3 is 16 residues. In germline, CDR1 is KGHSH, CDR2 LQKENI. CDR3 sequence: CASSPPGTAFFTEAFF. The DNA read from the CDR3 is TGTGCCAGCTCGCCACCCGGGACAGCCTTTTTCACTGAA.

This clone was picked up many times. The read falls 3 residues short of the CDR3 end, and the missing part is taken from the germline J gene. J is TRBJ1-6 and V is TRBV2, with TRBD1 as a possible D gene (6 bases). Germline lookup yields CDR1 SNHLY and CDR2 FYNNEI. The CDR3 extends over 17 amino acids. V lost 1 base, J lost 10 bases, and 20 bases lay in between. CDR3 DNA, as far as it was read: TGTGCCAGCAGTGAAGTGGTTCGGGGGGCTCAATGGTCACCC. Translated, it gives CASSEVVRGAQWSP. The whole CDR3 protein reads CASSEVVRGAQWSPLHF.

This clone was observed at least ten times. The CDR3 sequence is CASSRGGQQNEQYF. The CDR3 bases that were read are TGTGCCAGCAGCCGGGGGGGGCAGCAGAACGAG. This chain links TRBV14 with TRBJ2-7, with D perhaps matching TRBD2 (7 bases). The CDR3 end is not reached by the read, which stops 3 residues before it; the germline J gene fills it in. The CDR3 sequence is 14 residues long. Trimming left V 4 bases short and J 5 bases short, with 15 bases between. The germline V gene encodes CDR1 SGHDN and CDR2 FVKESK.

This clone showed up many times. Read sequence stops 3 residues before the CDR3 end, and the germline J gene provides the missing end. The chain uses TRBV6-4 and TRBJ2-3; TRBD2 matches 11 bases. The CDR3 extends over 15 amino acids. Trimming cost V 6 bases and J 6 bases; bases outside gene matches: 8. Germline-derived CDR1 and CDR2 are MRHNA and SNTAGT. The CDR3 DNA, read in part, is TGTGCCAGCAGCACAGGACTAGCGGGCATCGATACG. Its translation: CASSTGLAGIDT. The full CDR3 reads CASSTGLAGIDTQYF.

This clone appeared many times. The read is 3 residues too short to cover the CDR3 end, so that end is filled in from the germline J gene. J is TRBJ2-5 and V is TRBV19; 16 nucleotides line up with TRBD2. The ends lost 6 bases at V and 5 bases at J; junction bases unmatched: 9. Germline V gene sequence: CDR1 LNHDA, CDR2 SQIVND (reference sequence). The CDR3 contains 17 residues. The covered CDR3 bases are TGTGCCAGTAGCACCGGGACTAGCGGGGGGGCTTGGGAGACC. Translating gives CASSTGTSGGAWET. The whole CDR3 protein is CASSTGTSGGAWETQYF.

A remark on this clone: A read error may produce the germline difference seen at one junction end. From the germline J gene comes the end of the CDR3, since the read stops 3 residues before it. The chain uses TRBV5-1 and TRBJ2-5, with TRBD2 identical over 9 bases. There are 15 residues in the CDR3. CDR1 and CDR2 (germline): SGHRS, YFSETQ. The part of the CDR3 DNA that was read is TGCGCCAGCAGCTTGGGCGGGGGGGTGCAAGATACC. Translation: CASSLGGGVQDT. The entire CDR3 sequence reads CASSLGGGVQDTQYF.

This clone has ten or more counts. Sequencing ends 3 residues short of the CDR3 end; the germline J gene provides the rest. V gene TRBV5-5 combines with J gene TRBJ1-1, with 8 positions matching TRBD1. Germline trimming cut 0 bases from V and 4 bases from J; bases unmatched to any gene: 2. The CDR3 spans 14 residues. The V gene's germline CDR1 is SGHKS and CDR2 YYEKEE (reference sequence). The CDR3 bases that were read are TGTGCCAGCAGCTTGGGGCAGGGGGCCACTGAA. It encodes CASSLGQGATE. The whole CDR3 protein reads CASSLGQGATEAFF.

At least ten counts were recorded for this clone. CDR3 DNA, as far as it was read: TGTGCCAGCAGCGATTCAAGGTACGATAATTCACCC. This gives the protein CASSDSRYDNSP. The CDR3, in full, reads CASSDSRYDNSPLHF. The genes are TRBV4-2 and TRBJ1-6; D is undetermined. The read gets to within 3 residues of the CDR3 end, and the germline J gene fills in the rest. Germline CDR1 reads LGHNA; CDR2 reads YNFKEQ. The V gene lost 5 bases and the J gene lost 5 bases, with 13 bases spanning the gap. The CDR3 is 15 amino acids.

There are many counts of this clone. The CDR3 protein is CASSGDGGRAFF. Partial CDR3 DNA: TGTGCCAGCAGCGGGGACGGGGGTAGA. The chain combines TRBV5-6 with TRBJ1-1; perhaps TRBD1 as D (5 bases). The missing CDR3 end, 3 residues past where the read stops, is filled in from the germline J gene. The CDR3 contains 12 residues. Germline loops: CDR1 SGHDT, CDR2 YYEEEE.

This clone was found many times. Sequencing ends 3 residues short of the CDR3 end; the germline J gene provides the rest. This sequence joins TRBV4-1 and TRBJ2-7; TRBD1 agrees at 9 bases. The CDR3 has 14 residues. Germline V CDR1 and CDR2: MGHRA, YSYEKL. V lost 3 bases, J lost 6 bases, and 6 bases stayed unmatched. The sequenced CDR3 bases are TGCGCCAGCAGCCAGACCCTGGGACAGGGCGAG. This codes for CASSQTLGQGE. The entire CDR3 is CASSQTLGQGEQYF.

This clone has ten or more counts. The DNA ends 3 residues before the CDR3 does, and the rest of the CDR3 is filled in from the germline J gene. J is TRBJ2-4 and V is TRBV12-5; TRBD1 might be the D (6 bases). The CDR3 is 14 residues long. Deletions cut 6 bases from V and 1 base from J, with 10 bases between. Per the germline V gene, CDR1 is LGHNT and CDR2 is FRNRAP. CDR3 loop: CASGQGGAKNIQYF. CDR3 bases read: TGTGCTAGTGGACAGGGTGGGGCCAAAAACATT.

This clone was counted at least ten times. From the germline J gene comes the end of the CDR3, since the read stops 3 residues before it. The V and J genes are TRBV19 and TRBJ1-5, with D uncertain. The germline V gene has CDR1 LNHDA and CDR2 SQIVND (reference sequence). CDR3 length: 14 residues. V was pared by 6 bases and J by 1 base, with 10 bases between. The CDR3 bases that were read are TGTGCCAGTAGGGCGGGGAGCAGCAATCAGCCC. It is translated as CASRAGSSNQP. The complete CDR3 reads CASRAGSSNQPQHF.

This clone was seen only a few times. CDR3 protein: CASRAGGVNTEAFF. CDR3 DNA (partial): TGCGCCAGCCGGGCGGGGGGGGTGAACACTGAA. The V gene is TRBV10-2, the J gene TRBJ1-1, with D maybe TRBD1 (5 bases). With the read ending 3 residues before the CDR3 end, the germline J gene is used to fill in that end. CDR1 is WSHSY and CDR2 is SAAADI in the germline V gene. There are 14 residues in the CDR3. Between the trimmed V and J ends, which lost 8 bases and 0 bases, there was a span of 13 bases.

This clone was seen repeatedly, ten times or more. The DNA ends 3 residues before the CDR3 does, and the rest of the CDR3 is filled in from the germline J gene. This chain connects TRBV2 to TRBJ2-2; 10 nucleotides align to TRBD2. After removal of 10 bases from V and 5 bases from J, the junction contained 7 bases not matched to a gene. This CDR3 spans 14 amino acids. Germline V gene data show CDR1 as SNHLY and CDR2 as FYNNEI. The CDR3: CAKTAGGPTGELFF. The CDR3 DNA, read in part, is TGTGCCAAAACAGCGGGGGGGCCGACCGGGGAG.

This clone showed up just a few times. CDR3 in amino acids: CASSSGTGVVYTF. The CDR3 DNA, read in part, is TGTGCCAGCTCATCCGGGACAGGGGTAGTC. This chain uses TRBV18 with TRBJ1-2, with 10 bases matching TRBD1. The CDR3 end lies 3 residues beyond the end of the read and is filled in from the germline J gene. The CDR3 runs 13 residues. Germline V gene lookup returns CDR1 KGHSH and CDR2 LQKENI.

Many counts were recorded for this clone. The CDR3 is CASSREGQASNEQFF. CDR3 DNA (partial): TGCGCCAGCAGCCGTGAGGGACAGGCCTCCAATGAG. This sequence joins TRBV5-1 and TRBJ2-1; 8 positions agree with TRBD1. The read halts 3 residues ahead of the CDR3 end, with the missing end drawn from the germline J gene. V was pared by 4 bases and J by 6 bases, with 9 bases of the junction left unmatched. CDR3 length: 15 amino acids. Germline V lookup: CDR1 SGHRS, CDR2 YFSETQ.

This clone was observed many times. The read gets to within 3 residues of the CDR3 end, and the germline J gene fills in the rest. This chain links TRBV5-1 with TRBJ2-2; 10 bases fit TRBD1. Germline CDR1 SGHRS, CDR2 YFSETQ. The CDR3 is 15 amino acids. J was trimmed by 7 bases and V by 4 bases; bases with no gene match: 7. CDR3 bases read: TGCGCCAGCAGCGGGGGACAGGGGACGTTCGGGGAG. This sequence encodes CASSGGQGTFGE. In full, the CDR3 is CASSGGQGTFGELFF.